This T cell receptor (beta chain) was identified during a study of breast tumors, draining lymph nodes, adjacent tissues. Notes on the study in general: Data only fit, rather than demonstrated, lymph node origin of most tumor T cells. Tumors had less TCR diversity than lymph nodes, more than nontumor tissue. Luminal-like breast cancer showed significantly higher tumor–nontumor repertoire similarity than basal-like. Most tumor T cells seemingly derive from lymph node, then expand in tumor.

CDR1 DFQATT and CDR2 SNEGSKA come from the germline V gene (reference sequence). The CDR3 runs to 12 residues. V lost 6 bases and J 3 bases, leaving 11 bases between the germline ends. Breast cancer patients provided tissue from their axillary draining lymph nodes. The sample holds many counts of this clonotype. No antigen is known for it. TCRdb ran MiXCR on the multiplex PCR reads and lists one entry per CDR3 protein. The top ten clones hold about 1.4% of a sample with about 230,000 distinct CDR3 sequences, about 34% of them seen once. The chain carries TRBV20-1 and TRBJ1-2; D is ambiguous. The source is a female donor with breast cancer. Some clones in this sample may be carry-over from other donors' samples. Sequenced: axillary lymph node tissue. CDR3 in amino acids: CSALGVDYGYTF. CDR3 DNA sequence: TGCAGTGCCCTCGGGGTTGACTATGGCTACACCTTC.